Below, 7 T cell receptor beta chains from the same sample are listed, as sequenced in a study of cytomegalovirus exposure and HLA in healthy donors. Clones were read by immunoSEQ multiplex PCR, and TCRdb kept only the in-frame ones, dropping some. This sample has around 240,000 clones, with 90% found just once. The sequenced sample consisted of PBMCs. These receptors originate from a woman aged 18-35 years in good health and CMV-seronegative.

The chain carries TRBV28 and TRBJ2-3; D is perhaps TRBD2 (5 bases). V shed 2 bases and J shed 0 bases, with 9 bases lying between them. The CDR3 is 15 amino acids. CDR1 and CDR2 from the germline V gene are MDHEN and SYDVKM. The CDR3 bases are TGTGCCAGCAGTTTAGGAGCGGCTAGCACAGATACGCAGTATTTT. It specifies CASSLGAASTDTQYF.

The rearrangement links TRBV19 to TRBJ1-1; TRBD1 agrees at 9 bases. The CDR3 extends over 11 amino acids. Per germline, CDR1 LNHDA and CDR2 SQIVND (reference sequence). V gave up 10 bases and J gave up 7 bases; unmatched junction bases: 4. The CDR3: CAITDRGEAFF. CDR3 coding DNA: TGTGCCATTACGGACAGGGGTGAAGCTTTCTTT.

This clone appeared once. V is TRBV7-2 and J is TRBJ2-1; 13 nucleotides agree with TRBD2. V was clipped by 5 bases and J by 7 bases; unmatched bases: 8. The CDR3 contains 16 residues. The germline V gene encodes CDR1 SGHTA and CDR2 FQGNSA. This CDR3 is CASSLLAGGPWNEQFF. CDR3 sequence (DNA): TGTGCCAGCAGCCTACTAGCGGGGGGGCCGTGGAATGAGCAGTTCTTC.

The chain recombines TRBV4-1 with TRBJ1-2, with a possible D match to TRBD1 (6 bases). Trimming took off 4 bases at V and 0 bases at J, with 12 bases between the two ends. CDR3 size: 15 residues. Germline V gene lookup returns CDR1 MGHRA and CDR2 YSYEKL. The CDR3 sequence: CASSPLQGPNYGYTF. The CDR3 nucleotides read TGCGCCAGCAGCCCCCTACAGGGTCCTAACTATGGCTACACCTTC.

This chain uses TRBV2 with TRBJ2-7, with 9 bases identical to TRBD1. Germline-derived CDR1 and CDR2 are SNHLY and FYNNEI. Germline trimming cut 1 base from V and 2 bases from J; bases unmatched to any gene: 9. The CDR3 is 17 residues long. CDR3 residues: CASSEVGQGLNPYEQYV. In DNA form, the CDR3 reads TGTGCCAGCAGTGAAGTGGGACAGGGCCTAAATCCCTACGAGCAGTACGTC.

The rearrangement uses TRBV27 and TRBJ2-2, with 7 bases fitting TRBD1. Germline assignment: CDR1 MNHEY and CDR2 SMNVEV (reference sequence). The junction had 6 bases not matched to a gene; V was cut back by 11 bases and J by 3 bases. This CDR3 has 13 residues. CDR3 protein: CACDDRDTGELFF. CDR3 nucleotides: TGTGCCTGCGATGACAGGGACACCGGGGAGCTGTTTTTT.

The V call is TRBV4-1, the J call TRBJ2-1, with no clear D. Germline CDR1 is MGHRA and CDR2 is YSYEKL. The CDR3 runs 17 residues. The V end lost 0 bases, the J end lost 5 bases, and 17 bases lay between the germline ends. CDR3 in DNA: TGCGCCAGCAGCCAAGATTCTAGAGTTGGAGCTAACAATGAGCAGTTCTTC. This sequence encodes CASSQDSRVGANNEQFF.